This TCR beta chain was sequenced for a study of neurological immune-mediated disorders. This clonotype was seen many times. Its target is unknown. Study-level results: None of the CDR3 amino acid sequences in expanded clones turned up in more than one subject, which points to private repertoires in all groups.

Germline values: CDR1 WSHSY, CDR2 SAAADI. V lost 5 bases to trimming and J lost 7 bases, with 8 bases between them. This CDR3 comprises 12 residues. The cDNA was synthesized by 5'RACE incorporating 10-nucleotide random UMIs. In every sequencing run, more than 170 million TCR-beta sequences were generated from 15-18 subjects. Each CDR3 protein is one row after TCRdb ran MiXCR on the 5' RACE reads. Here the sample spans approximately 38,000 distinct CDR3 sequences, around 10% being singletons. The sorted libraries took under 1.2 million CD4+ or CD8+ T cells. The sample taken for sequencing was CD4+ T cells from blood. The V gene is TRBV10-2, the J gene TRBJ1-4; D unresolved. This TCR was sampled from a woman aged 25-40 years with HTLV-1-associated myelopathy (HAM/TSP). The CDR3 reads CASSRTVEKLFF. CDR3 DNA sequence: TGCGCCAGCAGTCGGACGGTTGAAAAACTGTTTTTT.